A single sample gave rise to the 11 T cell receptor beta chains below, sequenced in a study of blood T cell repertoires in COVID-19. Repertoires were generated with immunoSEQ multiplex PCR, while TCRdb's copy carries only in-frame clones and drops some. The sample yields 300,000 to 450,000 clones, over 75% seen once. The sequenced sample was peripheral blood. The receptors were sampled from a woman between 55 and 75 years old with COVID-19, enrolled during active disease.

The rearrangement uses TRBV10-3 and TRBJ1-2; TRBD1 agrees at 10 bases. V lost 5 bases to trimming and J lost 8 bases; unmatched junction nucleotides: 8. Germline assignment: CDR1 ENHRY and CDR2 SYGVKD. The CDR3 length is 14 residues. The CDR3 loop reads CAISLTGTGDGYTF. The CDR3 DNA reads as TGTGCCATCAGTCTAACCGGGACAGGGGACGGCTACACCTTC.

Only one count was recorded for this clone. CDR3 residues: CASSSTGQRGETQYF. The CDR3, as DNA: TGTGCCAGCAGCTCCACCGGCCAGCGGGGGGAGACCCAGTACTTC. J is TRBJ2-5 and V is TRBV11-2; 8 bases agree with TRBD2. Germline V gene sequence: CDR1 SGHAT, CDR2 FQNNGV. The CDR3 is 15 residues long. Unmatched junction bases numbered 9, after V lost 4 bases and J lost 5 bases.

The chain has TRBV18 and TRBJ2-3; D ambiguous. Trimming removed 3 bases at V and 0 bases at J, with 16 bases between. The V gene's germline CDR1 is KGHSH and CDR2 LQKENI. The CDR3 covers 17 residues. CDR3 DNA: TGTGCCAGCTCACCCCTCGCGGCCGCCGCTAGCACAGATACGCAGTATTTT. Amino acid sequence: CASSPLAAAASTDTQYF.

V gene TRBV18 combines with J gene TRBJ1-5; D is uncertain. Germline V gene data show CDR1 as KGHSH and CDR2 as LQKENI. CDR3 length: 13 amino acids. With 6 bases removed from V and 1 base from J, the gap between germline ends came to 7 bases. The CDR3 is CASSRQSNQPQHF. The CDR3 bases are TGTGCCAGCTCGCGGCAGAGCAATCAGCCCCAGCATTTT.

The rearrangement links TRBV28 to TRBJ1-1, with 7 nucleotides matching TRBD1. Germline CDR1 reads MDHEN; CDR2 reads SYDVKM. The CDR3 runs to 15 residues. The V and J ends lost 5 bases and 1 base, in that order; junction bases with no gene match: 7. This chain's CDR3 is CASSGAPGGNTEAFF. CDR3 bases: TGTGCCAGCAGTGGAGCACCAGGGGGGAACACTGAAGCTTTCTTT.

The chain couples TRBV25-1 to TRBJ2-5; D gene ambiguous. The CDR3 consists of 10 residues. V lost 7 bases, J lost 5 bases, and 5 bases lay in between. Per germline, CDR1 MGHDK and CDR2 SYGVNS. The CDR3 DNA reads TGTGCCAGCATAAATGAGACCCAGTACTTC. Translating gives CASINETQYF. The full variable domain, in which reference TRBV25-1 and TRBJ2-5 provide the parts outside the CDR3, is EADIYQTPRYLVIGTGKKITLECSQTMGHDKMYWYQQDPGMELHLIHYSYGVNSTEKGDLSSESTVSRIRTEHFPLTLESARPSHTSQYLCASINETQYFGPGTRLLVL.

The J gene is TRBJ2-7, the V gene TRBV4-1; tentative D call: TRBD1 (5 bases). The ends were cut back, 0 bases at V and 2 bases at J, with 11 bases in the middle. The CDR3 has 15 residues. Germline lookup yields CDR1 MGHRA and CDR2 YSYEKL. The CDR3 DNA is TGCGCCAGCAGCCAAGACGGCAGGGCGACCTACGAGCAGTACTTC. Residues: CASSQDGRATYEQYF.

On this clone: Other DNA sequences of this sample code for an identical CDR3. This sequence joins TRBV5-1 and TRBJ1-1, with 8 bases fitting TRBD1. The junction had 5 bases not matched to a gene; V was cut back by 4 bases and J by 0 bases. The germline CDR1 and CDR2 sequences are SGHRS and YFSETQ. This CDR3 region has 15 residues. CDR3 sequence (DNA): TGCGCCAGCAGCATTAGGACAGGGATGAACACTGAAGCTTTCTTT. Its protein product is CASSIRTGMNTEAFF.

This clone occurred once. J is TRBJ1-5 and V is TRBV28; 7 bases are shared with TRBD1. In germline, CDR1 is MDHEN, CDR2 SYDVKM. With V trimmed by 0 bases and J by 4 bases, 3 bases remained unmatched. This CDR3 contains 15 residues. The CDR3, as DNA: TGTGCCAGCAGTTTATGGACAGGGTCAAATCAGCCCCAGCATTTT. It specifies CASSLWTGSNQPQHF.

The genes are TRBV12-5 and TRBJ1-1, with 9 nucleotides matching TRBD1. J lost 7 bases, V lost 1 base, and 1 base had no gene match. The CDR3 has 13 amino acids. Germline CDR1 reads LGHNT; CDR2 reads FRNRAP. This chain's CDR3 is CASGLGTGVEAFF. CDR3 sequence (DNA): TGTGCTAGTGGTTTGGGGACAGGGGTTGAAGCTTTCTTT.

The chain combines TRBV5-4 with TRBJ2-2; 7 nucleotides match TRBD2. V trimming: 4 bases; J trimming: 0 bases; junction bases outside the gene matches: 3. The CDR3 spans 15 residues. Per the germline V gene, CDR1 is SGHNT and CDR2 is YYREEE (reference sequence). The CDR3 region has the DNA TGTGCCAGCAGCCAACTAGCGCCGAACACCGGGGAGCTGTTTTTT. Translated: CASSQLAPNTGELFF.